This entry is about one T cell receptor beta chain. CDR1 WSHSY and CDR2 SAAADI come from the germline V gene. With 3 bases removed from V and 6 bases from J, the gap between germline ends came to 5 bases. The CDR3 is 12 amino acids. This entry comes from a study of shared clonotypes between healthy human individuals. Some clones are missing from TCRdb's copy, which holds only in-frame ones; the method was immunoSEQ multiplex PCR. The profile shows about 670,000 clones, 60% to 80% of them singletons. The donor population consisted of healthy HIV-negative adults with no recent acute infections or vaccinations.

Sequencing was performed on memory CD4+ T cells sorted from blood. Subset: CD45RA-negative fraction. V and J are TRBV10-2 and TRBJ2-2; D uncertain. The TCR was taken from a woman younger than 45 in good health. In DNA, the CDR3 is TGCGCCAGCAGTGAACTCGCCGGGGAGCTGTTTTTT. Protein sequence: CASSELAGELFF.